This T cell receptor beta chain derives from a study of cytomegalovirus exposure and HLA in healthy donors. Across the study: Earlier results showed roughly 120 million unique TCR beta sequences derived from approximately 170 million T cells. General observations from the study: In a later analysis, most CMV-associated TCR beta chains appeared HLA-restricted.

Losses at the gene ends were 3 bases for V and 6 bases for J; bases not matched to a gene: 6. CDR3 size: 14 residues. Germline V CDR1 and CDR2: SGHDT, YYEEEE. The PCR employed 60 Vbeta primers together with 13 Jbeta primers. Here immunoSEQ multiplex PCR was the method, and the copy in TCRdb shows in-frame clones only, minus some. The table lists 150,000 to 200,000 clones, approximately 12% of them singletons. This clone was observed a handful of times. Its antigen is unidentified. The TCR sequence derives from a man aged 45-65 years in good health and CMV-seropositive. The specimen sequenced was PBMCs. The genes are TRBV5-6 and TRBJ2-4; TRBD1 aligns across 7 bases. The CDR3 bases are TGTGCCAGCAGCTGGGACAGCAACCCAAACATTCAGTACTTC. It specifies CASSWDSNPNIQYF.